Listed below are T cell receptor beta chains from one sample, sequenced in a study of blood T cells in healthy people across ages. TCRdb itself ran the 5' RACE reads through MiXCR, one entry per CDR3 protein. The sample carries some 1.5 million distinct CDR3 sequences, roughly 30% recorded once. Sequenced sample: blood. The receptors were sampled from a woman aged 25 to 39 in good health. The CDR3 runs from the conserved cysteine through the conserved F or W. The order of the fields is CDR3 DNA, CDR3 protein, J gene, V gene, clone size, D gene. D genes are given only for firm matches. Clone size, where shown, is once, few, many, or a class for clones that have expanded.

CDR3 DNA: TGCGCCAGCAGCCGGGATGGTACAGGAAATACCTACGAGCAGTACTTC
CDR3 protein: CASSRDGTGNTYEQYF
J gene: TRBJ2-7
V gene: TRBV5-1
clone size: -
D gene: -

CDR3 DNA: TGTGCCAGCAGCTTGGCCCCGGGGGGTACAGATACGCAGTATTTT
CDR3 protein: CASSLAPGGTDTQYF
J gene: TRBJ2-3
V gene: TRBV5-5
clone size: many
D gene: TRBD2

CDR3 DNA: TGTGCCAGCAGCGGGGGAGGGACAGGGGAGAACGAGCAGTACTTC
CDR3 protein: CASSGGGTGENEQYF
J gene: TRBJ2-7
V gene: TRBV7-2
clone size: many
D gene: TRBD1

CDR3 DNA: TGCAGTGCTAGAGAAGGATATTCCTCCTACGAGCAGTACTTC
CDR3 protein: CSAREGYSSYEQYF
J gene: TRBJ2-7
V gene: TRBV20-1
clone size: -
D gene: -

CDR3 DNA: TGTGCCAGCAGCCAAAGGGGACTAGCGGGCGATGAGCAGTTCTTC
CDR3 protein: CASSQRGLAGDEQFF
J gene: TRBJ2-1
V gene: TRBV14
clone size: -
D gene: TRBD2

CDR3 DNA: TGTGCCAGCAGTTTCGGGCTCAATGAAAAACTGTTTTTT
CDR3 protein: CASSFGLNEKLFF
J gene: TRBJ1-4
V gene: TRBV28
clone size: few
D gene: -

CDR3 DNA: TGCAGTGCTGGAGTTGAGCTTGGTAGCCACGAGCAGTACTTC
CDR3 protein: CSAGVELGSHEQYF
J gene: TRBJ2-7
V gene: TRBV20-1
clone size: -
D gene: -

CDR3 DNA: TGTGCCAGCGCACAGGGAATGAACACTGAAGCTTTCTTT
CDR3 protein: CASAQGMNTEAFF
J gene: TRBJ1-1
V gene: TRBV14
clone size: -
D gene: -

CDR3 DNA: TGCAGCGTGGAAAGGGATGGACGCGAAAACATTCAGTACTTC
CDR3 protein: CSVERDGRENIQYF
J gene: TRBJ2-4
V gene: TRBV29-1
clone size: many
D gene: -

CDR3 DNA: TGTGCCAGCAGCCAAGTTGTGCTAGCGGGGGGGTACAATGAGCAGTTCTTC
CDR3 protein: CASSQVVLAGGYNEQFF
J gene: TRBJ2-1
V gene: TRBV4-2
clone size: -
D gene: TRBD2

CDR3 DNA: TGTGCCAGCAGTCTAACCGAGCGAGGGCTAGTAGGGGAGGCCCAGTACTTC
CDR3 protein: CASSLTERGLVGEAQYF
J gene: TRBJ2-5
V gene: TRBV7-3
clone size: few
D gene: -

CDR3 DNA: TGTGCCAGCACCACAAACCGACAGGCGAAAACCTACGAGCAGTACTTC
CDR3 protein: CASTTNRQAKTYEQYF
J gene: TRBJ2-7
V gene: TRBV6-5
clone size: many
D gene: -

CDR3 DNA: TGTGCCAGCCAGTTACCGGGGGATTTGGTGGACAATGAGCAGTTCTTC
CDR3 protein: CASQLPGDLVDNEQFF
J gene: TRBJ2-1
V gene: TRBV6-2/TRBV6-3
clone size: few
D gene: -

CDR3 DNA: TGTGCCAGCAGTTTTACAGGACTACCACCAGAGACCCAGTACTTC
CDR3 protein: CASSFTGLPPETQYF
J gene: TRBJ2-5
V gene: TRBV6-2/TRBV6-3
clone size: many
D gene: -

CDR3 DNA: TGTGCCAGCAGTACCAGGCTTTCACCCCTCCACTTT
CDR3 protein: CASSTRLSPLHF
J gene: TRBJ1-6
V gene: TRBV6-5
clone size: -
D gene: -

CDR3 DNA: TGCGCCAGCAGGGAGGGACTAGCGATCGGCGAGCAGTACTTC
CDR3 protein: CASREGLAIGEQYF
J gene: TRBJ2-7
V gene: TRBV5-1
clone size: many
D gene: TRBD2

CDR3 DNA: TGTGCCAGCAGCTTAGGCCGGGCGACAGAAGATTACGAGCAGTACTTC
CDR3 protein: CASSLGRATEDYEQYF
J gene: TRBJ2-7
V gene: TRBV13
clone size: many
D gene: -

CDR3 DNA: TGTGCCATCAGTGAGTCGGGGAAAGAGACCCAGTACTTC
CDR3 protein: CAISESGKETQYF
J gene: TRBJ2-5
V gene: TRBV10-3
clone size: -
D gene: -

CDR3 DNA: TGTGCCAGCAGCCCTCATACTCTAGCGGGAGAATGCGATGAGCAGTTCTTC
CDR3 protein: CASSPHTLAGECDEQFF
J gene: TRBJ2-1
V gene: TRBV12-3/TRBV12-4
clone size: once
D gene: TRBD2

CDR3 DNA: TGTGCCAGCAGCCCACCGGGGATCGGGGAGCTGTTTTTT
CDR3 protein: CASSPPGIGELFF
J gene: TRBJ2-2
V gene: TRBV7-9
clone size: -
D gene: -

CDR3 DNA: TGTGCCAGCAGCTTACTCGAAAGAGACTATGGCTACACCTTC
CDR3 protein: CASSLLERDYGYTF
J gene: TRBJ1-2
V gene: TRBV7-2
clone size: -
D gene: -

CDR3 DNA: TGTGCCAGCAGCTTTAACCGGGACAAGTCCTACGAGCAGTACTTC
CDR3 protein: CASSFNRDKSYEQYF
J gene: TRBJ2-7
V gene: TRBV7-9
clone size: few
D gene: -

CDR3 DNA: TGTGCCAGCAAGAGGGGGACGGACGCTCCAATGAACACTGAAGCTTTCTTT
CDR3 protein: CASKRGTDAPMNTEAFF
J gene: TRBJ1-1
V gene: TRBV6-2/TRBV6-3
clone size: -
D gene: -

CDR3 DNA: TGTGCCAGCAGTACCCGGACTAGCGGGAACACCGGGGAGCTGTTTTTT
CDR3 protein: CASSTRTSGNTGELFF
J gene: TRBJ2-2
V gene: TRBV12-3/TRBV12-4
clone size: once
D gene: TRBD2

CDR3 DNA: TGTGCCAGCTCACCAGGGTTGCCTGTAGCGAGGAACTACGAGCAGTACTTC
CDR3 protein: CASSPGLPVARNYEQYF
J gene: TRBJ2-7
V gene: TRBV18
clone size: -
D gene: -

CDR3 DNA: TGCAGTGCTCGAGCCGGACAGGGGGTCACAGATACGCAGTATTTT
CDR3 protein: CSARAGQGVTDTQYF
J gene: TRBJ2-3
V gene: TRBV20-1
clone size: few
D gene: TRBD1

CDR3 DNA: TGTGCCAGCAGCTTAGATCCGGCAGCGACCTACGAGCAGTACTTC
CDR3 protein: CASSLDPAATYEQYF
J gene: TRBJ2-7
V gene: TRBV11-2
clone size: many
D gene: -

CDR3 DNA: TGTGCCAGCAGCTTCCCAGAGGGAGGGACTGAAAAACTGTTTTTT
CDR3 protein: CASSFPEGGTEKLFF
J gene: TRBJ1-4
V gene: TRBV7-9
clone size: -
D gene: -

CDR3 DNA: TGCAGTACTAGAGATAGCGGGAGGGCTTCCAATGAGCAGTTCTTC
CDR3 protein: CSTRDSGRASNEQFF
J gene: TRBJ2-1
V gene: TRBV20-1
clone size: -
D gene: TRBD2

CDR3 DNA: TGTGCCAGCAGCTATGACCACAATGAGCAGTTCTTC
CDR3 protein: CASSYDHNEQFF
J gene: TRBJ2-1
V gene: TRBV7-2
clone size: -
D gene: -

CDR3 DNA: TGTGCCAGCAGTAGTAGCTACGGGACTACTTACGCGCAGTACTTC
CDR3 protein: CASSSSYGTTYAQYF
J gene: TRBJ2-7
V gene: TRBV12-3/TRBV12-4
clone size: few
D gene: TRBD2

CDR3 DNA: TGTGCCATCAGCGGAACTAAGGAAGAGACCCAGTACTTC
CDR3 protein: CAISGTKEETQYF
J gene: TRBJ2-5
V gene: TRBV10-3
clone size: many
D gene: -

CDR3 DNA: TGTGCCAGCAGCCAACGGGCTAGAGATGATACGCAGTATTTT
CDR3 protein: CASSQRARDDTQYF
J gene: TRBJ2-3
V gene: TRBV7-2
clone size: -
D gene: -

CDR3 DNA: TGTGCCACCAGTGATTTGAGTGAAAGTGAGCAGTACTTC
CDR3 protein: CATSDLSESEQYF
J gene: TRBJ2-5
V gene: TRBV24-1
clone size: -
D gene: -

CDR3 DNA: TGCGCCAGCGCCCTGGAGGGGGTAGCAGGAGATACGCAGTATTTT
CDR3 protein: CASALEGVAGDTQYF
J gene: TRBJ2-3
V gene: TRBV5-1
clone size: once
D gene: -

CDR3 DNA: TGCAGCGTGTCCCGGGACAGGAGCGGCGGAGCTTTCTTT
CDR3 protein: CSVSRDRSGGAFF
J gene: TRBJ1-1
V gene: TRBV29-1
clone size: -
D gene: TRBD1

CDR3 DNA: TGCGCCAGCACTCTGGCCCCGGCAGGGGGCGACTATGGCTACACCTTC
CDR3 protein: CASTLAPAGGDYGYTF
J gene: TRBJ1-2
V gene: TRBV5-1
clone size: -
D gene: TRBD1

CDR3 DNA: TGCAGTGCTAGAGATCCCGGACAGGGTGGTAACGAGCAGTACTTC
CDR3 protein: CSARDPGQGGNEQYF
J gene: TRBJ2-7
V gene: TRBV20-1
clone size: many
D gene: TRBD1

CDR3 DNA: TGTGCCAGCAGGCGGGGGGACGTGGACGAGCAGTACTTC
CDR3 protein: CASRRGDVDEQYF
J gene: TRBJ2-7
V gene: TRBV7-9
clone size: few
D gene: TRBD2

CDR3 DNA: TGTGCCAGCTCACCACGGGCAGGGGGGACTAGCGGACTGTACAATGAACAGTTCTTC
CDR3 protein: CASSPRAGGTSGLYNEQFF
J gene: TRBJ2-1
V gene: TRBV18
clone size: -
D gene: TRBD2

CDR3 DNA: TGCAGCGTTTCCGGGACGCTCACCCGCAACTATGGCTACACCTTC
CDR3 protein: CSVSGTLTRNYGYTF
J gene: TRBJ1-2
V gene: TRBV29-1
clone size: many
D gene: -

CDR3 DNA: TGTGCCAGCAGCGGAGGGATTCAGCCCTCCTACGAGCAGTACTTC
CDR3 protein: CASSGGIQPSYEQYF
J gene: TRBJ2-7
V gene: TRBV7-8
clone size: -
D gene: -

CDR3 DNA: TGTGCCACCGCTTATGGGGCGGAAGATACGCAGTATTTT
CDR3 protein: CATAYGAEDTQYF
J gene: TRBJ2-3
V gene: TRBV24-1
clone size: few
D gene: -

CDR3 DNA: TGTGCCAGCAGCGCCCGGGCTTCCAATGAGCAGTTCTTC
CDR3 protein: CASSARASNEQFF
J gene: TRBJ2-1
V gene: TRBV9
clone size: many
D gene: -

CDR3 DNA: TGTGCCAGCAGTTACAGGGTCGGGGGGGGTGACACCGGGGAGCTGTTTTTT
CDR3 protein: CASSYRVGGGDTGELFF
J gene: TRBJ2-2
V gene: TRBV6-6
clone size: few
D gene: TRBD2

CDR3 DNA: TGTGCCAGCAGCTCATACCCAATAGCGGGGGGGACAGGGAACACTGAAACTTTCTTT
CDR3 protein: CASSSYPIAGGTGNTETFF
J gene: TRBJ1-1
V gene: TRBV11-2
clone size: -
D gene: TRBD1

CDR3 DNA: TGCAGTGCTAGTAGCCGGGGGGGGCAGGAGACCCAGTACTTC
CDR3 protein: CSASSRGGQETQYF
J gene: TRBJ2-5
V gene: TRBV20-1
clone size: -
D gene: TRBD2

CDR3 DNA: TGTGCCTGGATTGGGACCGGCACCTACTATGGCTACACCTTC
CDR3 protein: CAWIGTGTYYGYTF
J gene: TRBJ1-2
V gene: TRBV30
clone size: -
D gene: -

CDR3 DNA: TGTGCCAGCAGCCACGGACTTAAAGAGACCCAGTACTTC
CDR3 protein: CASSHGLKETQYF
J gene: TRBJ2-5
V gene: TRBV3-1
clone size: -
D gene: -

CDR3 DNA: TGTGCCAGCAGTTTACAGGGGGCCATGACCAATGAGCAGTTCTTC
CDR3 protein: CASSLQGAMTNEQFF
J gene: TRBJ2-1
V gene: TRBV12-3/TRBV12-4
clone size: -
D gene: TRBD1

CDR3 DNA: TGCGCCGGCTCGATCCTAGCGGGGCCTATTATGGCCAAAAACATTCAGTACTTC
CDR3 protein: CAGSILAGPIMAKNIQYF
J gene: TRBJ2-4
V gene: TRBV10-1
clone size: many
D gene: TRBD2

CDR3 DNA: TGTGCCGGCAGCCCCAGGCGGGGGTCGAACACTGAAGCTTTCTTT
CDR3 protein: CAGSPRRGSNTEAFF
J gene: TRBJ1-1
V gene: TRBV11-1
clone size: -
D gene: -

CDR3 DNA: TGCGCCAGCAGCCAAGAGGTCCAGGATGATACGCAGTATTTT
CDR3 protein: CASSQEVQDDTQYF
J gene: TRBJ2-3
V gene: TRBV4-3
clone size: -
D gene: -

CDR3 DNA: TGTGCCAGCAGCCTCGGGATCGGGAGAGTGTCACCCCTCCACTTT
CDR3 protein: CASSLGIGRVSPLHF
J gene: TRBJ1-6
V gene: TRBV7-3
clone size: -
D gene: -

CDR3 DNA: TGTGCCACCAGCGGGACTAGCGGAATCAATGAGCAGTTCTTC
CDR3 protein: CATSGTSGINEQFF
J gene: TRBJ2-1
V gene: TRBV24-1
clone size: few
D gene: TRBD2

CDR3 DNA: TGTGCCAGCATTCCGGGGACTGGGGCCAACGTCCTGACTTTC
CDR3 protein: CASIPGTGANVLTF
J gene: TRBJ2-6
V gene: TRBV28
clone size: few
D gene: -

CDR3 DNA: TGTGCCCGCAGCTCGGGGGGGACAGGGAGTGATGAGCAGTACTTC
CDR3 protein: CARSSGGTGSDEQYF
J gene: TRBJ2-5
V gene: TRBV7-9
clone size: -
D gene: -

CDR3 DNA: TGCAGTGCTAGAGATTCGGTGGGGCGAGAGACCCAGTACTTC
CDR3 protein: CSARDSVGRETQYF
J gene: TRBJ2-5
V gene: TRBV20-1
clone size: many
D gene: -

CDR3 DNA: TGTGCCACACGCTGGGGGACAGCGCAGAACACTGAAGCTTTCTTT
CDR3 protein: CATRWGTAQNTEAFF
J gene: TRBJ1-1
V gene: TRBV28
clone size: -
D gene: TRBD1

CDR3 DNA: TGTGCCAGCCGAGAGCGGGAGAGGTCCTACAATGAGCAGTTCTTC
CDR3 protein: CASRERERSYNEQFF
J gene: TRBJ2-1
V gene: TRBV6-5
clone size: many
D gene: TRBD2